This T cell receptor (beta chain) was profiled in a study of radiotherapy plus CTLA-4 blockade in lung cancer. This clone occurred once. The CDR3 contains 15 residues. Trimming cost V 6 bases and J 2 bases, with 16 bases left between them. Germline V gene data show CDR1 as SGHRS and CDR2 as YFSETQ. Some clones are missing from TCRdb's copy, which holds only in-frame ones; the method was immunoSEQ multiplex PCR. The profile shows about 77,000 clones, nearly 75% of them singletons. The sequence derives from a human donor with non-small cell lung cancer whose response to radiotherapy plus ipilimumab could not be evaluated. This chain joins TRBV5-1 and TRBJ2-3; no reliable D call. Sequences were derived from peripheral blood, sampled from a patient treated with radiotherapy plus ipilimumab. The CDR3 protein is CASNSLSSNTDTQYF. In DNA form, the CDR3 reads TGCGCCAGCAACTCCCTAAGTTCGAACACAGATACGCAGTATTTT.